The source of this TCR beta chain is a study of blood T cell repertoires in COVID-19. Unmatched junction bases numbered 5, after V lost 5 bases and J lost 2 bases. CDR1 SGHNT and CDR2 YENEEA come from the germline V gene. This CDR3 contains 16 residues. Sequenced by immunoSEQ multiplex PCR; TCRdb stores in-frame clones only, minus some. The top ten clones hold around 6% of a sample with approximately 170,000 clones, approximately 80% of them seen once. Recruitment covered fewer than 25 US areas and drew participants whose ages spanned roughly 18 to 100 years. The clonotype originates from a man aged 40-49 years who had recovered from COVID-19. Sequencing input: PBMCs or T cells enriched from blood (not recorded which). This chain connects TRBV11-3 to TRBJ2-2, with 10 bases identical to TRBD1. CDR3 sequence reads: CASSPGQGSNTGELFF. The CDR3 bases are TGTGCCAGCAGCCCGGGACAGGGGTCCAACACCGGGGAGCTGTTTTTT.